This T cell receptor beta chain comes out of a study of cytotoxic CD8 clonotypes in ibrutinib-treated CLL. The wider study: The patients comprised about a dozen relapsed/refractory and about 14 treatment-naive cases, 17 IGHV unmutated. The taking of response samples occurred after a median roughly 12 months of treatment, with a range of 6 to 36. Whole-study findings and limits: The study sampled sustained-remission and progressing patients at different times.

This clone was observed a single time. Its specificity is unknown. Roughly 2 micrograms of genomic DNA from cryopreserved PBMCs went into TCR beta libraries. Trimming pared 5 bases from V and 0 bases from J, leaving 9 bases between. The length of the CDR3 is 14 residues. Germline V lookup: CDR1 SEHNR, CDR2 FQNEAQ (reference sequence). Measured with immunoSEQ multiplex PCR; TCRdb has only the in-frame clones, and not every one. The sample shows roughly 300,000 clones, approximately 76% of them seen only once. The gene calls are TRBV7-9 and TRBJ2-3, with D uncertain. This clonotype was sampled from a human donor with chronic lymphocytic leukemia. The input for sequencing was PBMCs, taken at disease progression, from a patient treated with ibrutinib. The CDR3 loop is CASSPPLSTDTQYF. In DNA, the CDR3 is TGTGCCAGCAGCCCCCCCCTTAGCACAGATACGCAGTATTTT.